The 20 T cell receptor beta chains in this list originate from one sample, sequenced in a study of CD8+ T cells in alopecia areata (dated by TCRdb to about 2018). Receptor amplification or capture employed the immunoSEQ multiplex PCR assay. RNA was extracted from all samples and reverse transcribed into cDNA as template for TCR sequencing. Sourced from immuneACCESS, this table was stored by TCRdb with only in-frame sequences that have V and J called. A share of the clones is absent; for the studies checked, an unresolved V gene accounts for under half, and the remainder has no known explanation. The sample table contains some 170,000 clones; only one count was recorded for roughly 70% of them. Approximately 10% of the sample belongs to the ten largest clones. In the paper's terms, the time point label means: baseline before oral tofacitinib. Sequences were derived from CD8+ T cells sorted from blood, sampled at week 0. Receptors originate from a human donor with alopecia areata.

The V gene is TRBV7-9, the J gene TRBJ1-2; a weak D match, TRBD1 (6 bases). The germline V gene encodes CDR1 SEHNR and CDR2 FQNEAQ (reference sequence). The V end was cut by 2 bases, the J end by 1 base, with 8 bases between. The CDR3 has 14 amino acids. CDR3 protein: CASSLPDSNYGYTF. In DNA, the CDR3 is TGTGCCAGCAGCTTACCGGACAGTAACTATGGCTACACCTTC.

The chain is built from TRBV13 and TRBJ2-1; TRBD2 might be the D (5 bases). Germline V lookup: CDR1 PRHDT, CDR2 FYEKMQ (reference sequence). CDR3 size: 14 residues. V was clipped by 7 bases and J by 4 bases, with 14 bases between them. The CDR3 spells CASNLASGYNEQFF. CDR3 sequence (DNA): TGTGCCAGCAACCTAGCTTCGGGTTACAATGAGCAGTTCTTC. Combining the CDR3 with reference TRBV13 and TRBJ2-1 gives the whole variable domain AAGVIQSPRHLIKEKRETATLKCYPIPRHDTVYWYQQGPGQDPQFLISFYEKMQSDKGSIPDRFSAQQFSDYHSELNMSSLELGDSALYFCASNLASGYNEQFFGPGTRLTVL.

Comment on this clone: Other DNA variants within this sample encode the same CDR3. The chain combines TRBV7-9 with TRBJ1-2; D not resolved. This CDR3 spans 12 amino acids. CDR1 is SEHNR and CDR2 is FQNEAQ in the germline V gene (reference sequence). Trimming removed 1 base at V and 5 bases at J, with 5 bases between. CDR3 protein: CASSLGTYGYTF. DNA for the CDR3: TGTGCCAGCAGCTTAGGGACGTATGGCTACACCTTC. Variable domain in full (rest from reference TRBV7-9 and TRBJ1-2): DTGVSQNPRHKITKRGQNVTFRCDPISEHNRLYWYRQTLGQGPEFLTYFQNEAQLEKSRLLSDRFSAERPKGSFSTLEIQRTEQGDSAMYLCASSLGTYGYTFGSGTRLTVV.

The chain has TRBV29-1 and TRBJ2-6; either TRBD1 or TRBD2 may supply D (5 bases each). Trimming removed 6 bases at V and 0 bases at J, with 12 bases between. The CDR3 extends over 15 amino acids. In germline, CDR1 is SQVTM, CDR2 ANQGSEA. The DNA for the CDR3 is TGCAGCGTCCGGGACGGACACTCTGGGGCCAACGTCCTGACTTTC. It is translated as CSVRDGHSGANVLTF. Drawing the rest from reference TRBV29-1 and TRBJ2-6, the complete variable domain is SAVISQKPSRDICQRGTSLTIQCQVDSQVTMMFWYRQQPGQSLTLIATANQGSEATYESGFVIDKFPISRPNLTFSTLTVSNMSPEDSSIYLCSVRDGHSGANVLTFGAGSRLTVL.

J is TRBJ2-7 and V is TRBV5-6, with D unclear. The CDR3 spans 11 residues. In germline, CDR1 is SGHDT, CDR2 YYEEEE. V was pared by 2 bases and J by 6 bases, with 6 bases between. The chain's CDR3 is CASSFSAEQYF. In DNA form, the CDR3 reads TGTGCCAGCAGCTTTTCGGCCGAGCAGTACTTC.

This clone was observed a handful of times. The J gene is TRBJ2-5, the V gene TRBV29-1; 10 bases align to TRBD2. Germline V gene lookup returns CDR1 SQVTM and CDR2 ANQGSEA. The CDR3 is 14 amino acids. V trimming: 6 bases; J trimming: 3 bases; junction bases outside the gene matches: 7. For the CDR3, the DNA is TGCAGCGTCGTTTGGACTAGCGGAGAAGAGACCCAGTACTTC. Protein sequence: CSVVWTSGEETQYF.

This clone was observed a few times. This rearrangement joins TRBV14 to TRBJ1-2, with unresolved D. The length of the CDR3 is 12 residues. V lost 2 bases to trimming and J lost 8 bases, with 9 bases between them. Germline CDR1 and CDR2: SGHDN and FVKESK. CDR3 sequence (DNA): TGTGCCAGCAGCCAATCTCTCCAGGGCTACACCTTC. This gives the protein CASSQSLQGYTF.

This clone was counted between two and nine times. The chain joins TRBV15 to TRBJ2-1; TRBD1 matches at 7 bases. The ends lost 1 base at V and 7 bases at J; junction bases unmatched: 4. Germline V gene data show CDR1 as LNHNV and CDR2 as YYDKDF (reference sequence). The CDR3 runs 14 residues. CDR3 bases: TGTGCCACCAGCAGAGGCTACAGGGGTAATGAGCAGTTCTTC. This codes for CATSRGYRGNEQFF.

This chain connects TRBV5-6 to TRBJ2-3, with D unresolved. This CDR3 has 15 residues. The V gene's germline CDR1 is SGHDT and CDR2 YYEEEE. Between the trimmed V and J ends, which lost 7 bases and 2 bases, there was a span of 17 bases. The CDR3 loop is CASGVGFPPTDTQYF. The CDR3 DNA sequence: TGTGCCAGCGGAGTGGGCTTTCCCCCCACAGATACGCAGTATTTT.

This rearrangement joins TRBV2 to TRBJ2-5; the match to TRBD1 covers 12 bases. The CDR3 length is 13 residues. Trimming took 6 bases from V and 7 from J; bases not matched to a gene: 3. Germline CDR1 is SNHLY and CDR2 is FYNNEI. The CDR3 sequence: CASRGQGARTQYF. The DNA of the CDR3 is TGTGCCAGCAGGGGACAGGGGGCGAGGACCCAGTACTTC.

The chain employs TRBV19 and TRBJ2-5; maybe TRBD2 (7 bases). The CDR3 length is 15 residues. Trimming shortened V by 5 bases and J by 2 bases, and 15 bases separated the two germline ends. Germline CDR1 LNHDA, CDR2 SQIVND (reference sequence). CDR3 region: CASSSRGAAQETQYF. The DNA for the CDR3 is TGTGCCAGTAGTTCTCGGGGGGCGGCTCAAGAGACCCAGTACTTC. The complete variable domain, with remaining parts taken from reference TRBV19 and TRBJ2-5, reads DGGITQSPKYLFRKEGQNVTLSCEQNLNHDAMYWYRQDPGQGLRLIYYSQIVNDFQKGDIAEGYSVSREKKESFPLTVTSAQKNPTAFYLCASSSRGAAQETQYFGPGTRLLVL.

This chain links TRBV27 with TRBJ1-2; D gene uncertain. The CDR3 totals 13 residues. CDR1 is MNHEY and CDR2 is SMNVEV in the germline V gene (reference sequence). The V gene lost 4 bases and the J gene lost 7 bases, with 13 bases spanning the gap. The CDR3 is CASSSRSARGYTF. CDR3 nucleotides: TGTGCCAGCAGTTCCCGATCGGCTCGTGGCTACACCTTC.

This chain links TRBV13 with TRBJ2-6, with D perhaps matching TRBD1 (5 bases). The CDR3 is made up of 18 amino acids. Deletions cut 4 bases from V and 0 bases from J, with 16 bases between. Germline V gene lookup returns CDR1 PRHDT and CDR2 FYEKMQ (reference sequence). The CDR3 DNA reads TGTGCCAGCAGCTCCGACAGTCTTCCCTCCTCTGGGGCCAACGTCCTGACTTTC. Its translation: CASSSDSLPSSGANVLTF.

This clone appeared a few times. The chain employs TRBV5-6 and TRBJ1-2; D not resolved. Germline V CDR1 and CDR2: SGHDT, YYEEEE. This CDR3 is built from 13 residues. The germline V and J ends were trimmed by 0 bases and 8 bases, with 11 bases remaining between them. The CDR3: CASSLETLHGYTF. The CDR3 bases are TGTGCCAGCAGCTTGGAGACTCTTCACGGCTACACCTTC.

The chain uses TRBV15 and TRBJ2-3; D gene unclear. CDR3 size: 12 residues. V was trimmed by 5 bases and J by 0 bases, leaving 3 bases between them. Germline-derived CDR1 and CDR2 are LNHNV and YYDKDF (reference sequence). The DNA of the CDR3 is TGTGCCACCAGCTTCAGCACAGATACGCAGTATTTT. It codes for CATSFSTDTQYF.

The chain is built from TRBV6-1 and TRBJ1-6; D remains unclear. The germline V gene encodes CDR1 MNHNS and CDR2 SASEGT. V dropped 0 bases and J dropped 9 bases, with 12 bases sitting between them. This CDR3 region has 15 residues. The CDR3 DNA sequence: TGTGCCAGCAGTGAAGCGATCGGCGAATCTTCACCCCTCCACTTT. Translating it yields CASSEAIGESSPLHF.

The CDR3 bases are TGCAGCGTCCCTTACGTCAGGGAGGATGGCTACACCTTC. It specifies CSVPYVREDGYTF. This chain uses TRBV29-1 with TRBJ1-2; D perhaps matches TRBD1 (5 bases). The germline V and J ends were trimmed by 6 bases and 6 bases, with 17 bases remaining between them. Germline CDR1 and CDR2: SQVTM and ANQGSEA. The CDR3 has 13 amino acids. Combining the CDR3 with reference TRBV29-1 and TRBJ1-2 gives the whole variable domain SAVISQKPSRDICQRGTSLTIQCQVDSQVTMMFWYRQQPGQSLTLIATANQGSEATYESGFVIDKFPISRPNLTFSTLTVSNMSPEDSSIYLCSVPYVREDGYTFGSGTRLTVV.

V usage is TRBV23-1 and J usage is TRBJ1-2; 9 bases agree with TRBD1. TRBV23-1 is labeled an ORF, and its function is uncertain. The V segment lost 2 bases and the J segment 2 bases; nucleotides outside the gene matches: 3. CDR3 size: 15 residues. CDR3 in DNA: TGCGCCAGCAGTCAACACGGACAGGGGAACTATGGCTACACCTTC. It yields the protein CASSQHGQGNYGYTF.

The V gene is TRBV11-1, the J gene TRBJ2-2, with no clear D. From germline, CDR1 is SGHAT and CDR2 FQDESV (reference sequence). Trimming took off 8 bases at V and 0 bases at J, with 13 bases between the two ends. CDR3 size: 15 residues. The CDR3 bases are TGTGCCAGCGGACGCGACGGAGCGAACACCGGGGAGCTGTTTTTT. Translating it yields CASGRDGANTGELFF.

This clone was observed a handful of times. The chain recombines TRBV7-9 with TRBJ1-6; D perhaps matches TRBD1 (5 bases). This CDR3 spans 14 amino acids. V was pared by 1 base and J by 8 bases, with 9 bases between. Germline lookup yields CDR1 SEHNR and CDR2 FQNEAQ (reference sequence). Here the CDR3 DNA reads TGTGCCAGCAGCTTAGTGCAGGGTGATTCACCCCTCCACTTT. Residues: CASSLVQGDSPLHF.